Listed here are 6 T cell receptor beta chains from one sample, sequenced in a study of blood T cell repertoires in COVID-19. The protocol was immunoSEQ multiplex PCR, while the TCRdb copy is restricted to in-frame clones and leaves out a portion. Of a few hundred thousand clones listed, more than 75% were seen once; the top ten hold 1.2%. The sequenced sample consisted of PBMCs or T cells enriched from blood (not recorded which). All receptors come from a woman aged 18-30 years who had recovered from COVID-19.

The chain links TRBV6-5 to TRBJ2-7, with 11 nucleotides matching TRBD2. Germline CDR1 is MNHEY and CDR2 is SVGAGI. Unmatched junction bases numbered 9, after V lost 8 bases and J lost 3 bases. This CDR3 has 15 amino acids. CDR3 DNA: TGTGCCAGCGGGGCCGGGACTAGCGGATTCTACGAGCAGTACTTC. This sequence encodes CASGAGTSGFYEQYF.

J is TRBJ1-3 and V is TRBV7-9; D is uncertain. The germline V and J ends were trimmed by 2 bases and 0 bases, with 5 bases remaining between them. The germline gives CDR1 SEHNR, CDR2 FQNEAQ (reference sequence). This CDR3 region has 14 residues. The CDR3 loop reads CASSLPVSGNTIYF. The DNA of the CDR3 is TGTGCCAGCAGCTTACCCGTCTCTGGAAACACCATATATTTT. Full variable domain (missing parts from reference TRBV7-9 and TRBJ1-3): DTGVSQNPRHKITKRGQNVTFRCDPISEHNRLYWYRQTLGQGPEFLTYFQNEAQLEKSRLLSDRFSAERPKGSFSTLEIQRTEQGDSAMYLCASSLPVSGNTIYFGEGSWLTVV.

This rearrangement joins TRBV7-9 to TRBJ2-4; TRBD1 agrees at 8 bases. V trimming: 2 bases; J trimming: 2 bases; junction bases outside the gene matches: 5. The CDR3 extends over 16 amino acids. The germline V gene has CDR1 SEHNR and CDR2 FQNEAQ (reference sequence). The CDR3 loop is CASSLQGAGSKNIQYF. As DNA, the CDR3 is TGTGCCAGCAGCTTACAGGGGGCTGGGTCCAAAAACATTCAGTACTTC.

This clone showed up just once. CDR3 DNA: TGTGCCAGCAGCAATCAAGCCACCTACGAGCAGTACTTC. This translates into CASSNQATYEQYF. The gene calls are TRBV7-9 and TRBJ2-7; D remains ambiguous. Germline V gene lookup returns CDR1 SEHNR and CDR2 FQNEAQ (reference sequence). This CDR3 contains 13 residues. The V and J ends lost 5 bases and 2 bases respectively, with 10 bases between them.

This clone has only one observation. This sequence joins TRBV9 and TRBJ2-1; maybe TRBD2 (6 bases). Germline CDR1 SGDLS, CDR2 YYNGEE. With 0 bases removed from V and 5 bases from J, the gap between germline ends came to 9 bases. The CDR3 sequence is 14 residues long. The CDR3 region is CASSVVAGNNEQFF. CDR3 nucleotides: TGTGCCAGCAGCGTAGTTGCGGGGAACAATGAGCAGTTCTTC.

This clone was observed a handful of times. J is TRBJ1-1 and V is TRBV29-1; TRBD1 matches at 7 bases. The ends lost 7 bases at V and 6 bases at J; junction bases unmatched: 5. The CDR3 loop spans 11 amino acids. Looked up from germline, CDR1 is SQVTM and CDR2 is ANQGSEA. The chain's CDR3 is CSAPTGSEAFF. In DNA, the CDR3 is TGCAGCGCCCCGACAGGGTCTGAAGCTTTCTTT.